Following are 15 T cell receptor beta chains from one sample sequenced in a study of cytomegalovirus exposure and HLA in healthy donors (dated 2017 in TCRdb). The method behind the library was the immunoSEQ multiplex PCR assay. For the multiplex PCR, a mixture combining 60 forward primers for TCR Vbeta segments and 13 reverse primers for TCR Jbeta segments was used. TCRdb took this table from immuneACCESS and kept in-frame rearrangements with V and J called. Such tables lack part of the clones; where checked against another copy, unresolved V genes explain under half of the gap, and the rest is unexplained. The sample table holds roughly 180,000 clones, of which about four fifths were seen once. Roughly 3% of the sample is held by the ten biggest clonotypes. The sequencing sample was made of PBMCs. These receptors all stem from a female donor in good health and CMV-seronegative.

Here the CDR3 DNA reads TGTGCCAGCAGTGTATCTGACAGTTACCGCTATGGCTACACCTTC. It codes for CASSVSDSYRYGYTF. The chain joins TRBV9 to TRBJ1-2; a possible D gene is TRBD1 (5 bases). Deletions cut 5 bases from V and 4 bases from J, with 18 bases between. The CDR3 contains 15 residues. Germline CDR1 reads SGDLS; CDR2 reads YYNGEE.

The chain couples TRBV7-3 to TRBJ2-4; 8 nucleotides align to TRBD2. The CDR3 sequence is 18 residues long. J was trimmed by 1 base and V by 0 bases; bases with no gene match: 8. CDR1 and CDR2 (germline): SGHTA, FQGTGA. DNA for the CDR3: TGTGCCAGCAGCTTAACCGGGAGGGGGGCTCGGGCCAAAAACATTCAGTACTTC. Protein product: CASSLTGRGARAKNIQYF.

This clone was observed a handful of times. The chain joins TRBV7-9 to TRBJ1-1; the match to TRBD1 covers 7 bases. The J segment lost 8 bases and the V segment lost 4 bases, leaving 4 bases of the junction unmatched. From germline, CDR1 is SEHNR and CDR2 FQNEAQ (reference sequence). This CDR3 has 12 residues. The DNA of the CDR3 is TGTGCCAGCAGCTCACAGGGGTGGGAAGCTTTCTTT. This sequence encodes CASSSQGWEAFF.

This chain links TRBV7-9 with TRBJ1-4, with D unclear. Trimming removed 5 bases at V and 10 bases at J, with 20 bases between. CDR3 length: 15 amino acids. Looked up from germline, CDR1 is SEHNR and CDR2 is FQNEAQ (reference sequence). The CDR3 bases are TGTGCCAGCAGCCCTGTGGGTTCGGGAGCGGGAAAACTGTTTTTT. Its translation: CASSPVGSGAGKLFF.

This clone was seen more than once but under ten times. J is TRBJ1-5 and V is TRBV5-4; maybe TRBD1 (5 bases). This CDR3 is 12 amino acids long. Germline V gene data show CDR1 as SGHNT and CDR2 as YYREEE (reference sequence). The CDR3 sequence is CVGLGGNQPQHF. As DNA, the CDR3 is TGTGTGGGACTTGGGGGGAATCAGCCCCAGCATTTT.

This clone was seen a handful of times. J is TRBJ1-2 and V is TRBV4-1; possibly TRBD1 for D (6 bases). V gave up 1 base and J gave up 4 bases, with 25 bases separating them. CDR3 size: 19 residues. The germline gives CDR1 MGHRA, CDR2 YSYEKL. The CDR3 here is CASSQVPPTGTKVLYGYTF. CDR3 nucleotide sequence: TGCGCCAGCAGCCAAGTCCCCCCCACCGGGACAAAAGTGCTCTATGGCTACACCTTC.

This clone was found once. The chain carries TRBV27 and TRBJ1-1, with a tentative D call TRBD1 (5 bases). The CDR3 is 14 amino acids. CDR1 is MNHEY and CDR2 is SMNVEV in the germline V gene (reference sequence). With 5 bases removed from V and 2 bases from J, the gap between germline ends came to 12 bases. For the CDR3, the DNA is TGTGCCAGCAGTCAGGCAGGGCATAACACTGAAGCTTTCTTT. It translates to CASSQAGHNTEAFF.

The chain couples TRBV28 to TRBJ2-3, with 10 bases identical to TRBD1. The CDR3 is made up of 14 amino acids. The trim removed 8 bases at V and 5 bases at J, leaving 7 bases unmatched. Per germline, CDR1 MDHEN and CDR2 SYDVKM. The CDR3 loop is CASLDRGRVDTQYF. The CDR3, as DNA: TGTGCCAGCCTAGACAGGGGGCGGGTAGATACGCAGTATTTT.

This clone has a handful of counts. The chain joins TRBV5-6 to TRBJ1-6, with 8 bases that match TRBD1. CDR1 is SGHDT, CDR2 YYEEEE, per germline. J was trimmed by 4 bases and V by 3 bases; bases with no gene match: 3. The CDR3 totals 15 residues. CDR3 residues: CASSSGGFYNSPLHF. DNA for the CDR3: TGTGCCAGCAGCTCAGGGGGCTTTTATAATTCACCCCTCCACTTT.

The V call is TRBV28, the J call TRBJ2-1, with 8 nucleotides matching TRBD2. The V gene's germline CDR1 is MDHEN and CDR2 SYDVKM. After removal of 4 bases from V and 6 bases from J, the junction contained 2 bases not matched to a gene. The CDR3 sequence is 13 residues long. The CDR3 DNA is TGTGCCAGCAGTTCCGGACTAGCCAATGAGCAGTTCTTC. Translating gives CASSSGLANEQFF.

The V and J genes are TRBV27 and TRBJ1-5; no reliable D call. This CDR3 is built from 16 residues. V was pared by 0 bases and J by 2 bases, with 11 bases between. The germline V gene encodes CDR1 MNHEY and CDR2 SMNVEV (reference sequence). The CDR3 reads CASSLSNTGGNQPQHF. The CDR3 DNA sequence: TGTGCCAGCAGTTTATCGAATACCGGGGGCAATCAGCCCCAGCATTTT.

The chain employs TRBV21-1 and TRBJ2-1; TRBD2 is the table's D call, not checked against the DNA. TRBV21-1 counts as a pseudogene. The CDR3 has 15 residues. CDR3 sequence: CASSKEASSYNEQFF. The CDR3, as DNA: TGTGCCAGCAGCAAGGAAGCTAGCTCCTACAATGAGCAGTTCTTC.

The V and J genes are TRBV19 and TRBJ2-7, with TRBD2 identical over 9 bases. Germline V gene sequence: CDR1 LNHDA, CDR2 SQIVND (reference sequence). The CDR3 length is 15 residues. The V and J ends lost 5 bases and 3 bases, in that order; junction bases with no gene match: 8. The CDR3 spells CASSPVGTSSYEQYF. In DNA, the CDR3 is TGTGCCAGTAGTCCCGTAGGGACTAGCAGCTACGAGCAGTACTTC.

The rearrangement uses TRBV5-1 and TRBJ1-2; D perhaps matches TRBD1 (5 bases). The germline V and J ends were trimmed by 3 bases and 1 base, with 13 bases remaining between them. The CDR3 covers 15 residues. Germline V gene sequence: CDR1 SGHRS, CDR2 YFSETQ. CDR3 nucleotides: TGCGCCAGCAGCTGGGGCCTTTTAGATAACTATGGCTACACCTTC. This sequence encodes CASSWGLLDNYGYTF.

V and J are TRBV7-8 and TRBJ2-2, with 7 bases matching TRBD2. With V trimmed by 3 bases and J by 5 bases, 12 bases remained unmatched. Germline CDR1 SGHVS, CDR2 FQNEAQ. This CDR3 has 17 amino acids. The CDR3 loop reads CASSLPGGVGWTGELFF. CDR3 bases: TGTGCCAGCAGCTTGCCGGGGGGAGTAGGTTGGACCGGGGAGCTGTTTTTT.